The rows below give T cell receptor beta chains drawn from one sample of a study of blood T cell repertoires in COVID-19. The table came from immunoSEQ multiplex PCR; TCRdb's copy has only in-frame clones and leaves some out. The table has about 300,000 clones, around 84% seen once. Sequenced material: peripheral blood. The receptor source for this set is a man aged 65 to 85 with acute or convalescent COVID-19. The CDR3 runs from the conserved cysteine through the conserved F or W. D genes are given only for firm matches.

TRBV21-1	TRBJ2-1	-	CASRKTPSSYNEQFF
TRBV28	TRBJ2-2	-	CASEVSGGGTGELFF
TRBV7-2	TRBJ1-4	TRBD1	CASSLVMGQGNEKLFF
TRBV19	TRBJ1-1	TRBD1	CASSRGTGNTEAFF
TRBV29-1	TRBJ2-5	TRBD2	CSVEEKLAAPGQYF
TRBV7-6	TRBJ1-5	-	CASSLAAGGFQPQHF
TRBV11-2	TRBJ2-1	TRBD2	CASSLERGGLEQFF
TRBV6-5	TRBJ2-2	TRBD1	CASSWQGVIGELFF
TRBV6-2/TRBV6-3	TRBJ1-2	TRBD1	CASSYSRDRDRPAYGYTF
TRBV6-1	TRBJ1-2	-	CASSEAQGLGYTF
TRBV11-2	TRBJ2-3	-	CASSSPKRVRADTQYF